This T cell receptor (beta chain) emerged from a study of blood T cell repertoires in COVID-19 (TCRdb year 2020). A note on the overall study: Samples from collaborators originated in the United States, Italy and Spain and spanned both the acute and convalescent phases of COVID-19. The prospective study material was composed of cDNA or gDNA derived from T cells, B-cell-depleted T cells, or PBMCs. Subjects who had been exposed to COVID-19, were actively infected with it, or had recovered from it provided the deeply sampled blood TCRbeta repertoires that made up the dataset. The repertoires were released in a freely available public database intended as a resource for research on the immune response to SARS-CoV-2. Samples were obtained from the ongoing ImmuneRACE study (first 160 participants) and from 1,000 to 1,500 subjects provided by 6 global collaborators. A de-identified subject ID, COVID-19 status, age in years and sex were almost always included in the sample metadata. Where available, HLA class I and class II types were obtained from metadata supplied by the sample provider rather than from assay-based typing. Overall study results and their limits: The amount of clinical and demographic metadata varied by source and participant and was provided uncurated.

For this clone: Which antigen it targets is not known. There are no base qualities to consult, and no much larger clone falls within one base.

TCRbeta CDR3 regions were amplified from genomic DNA using the immunoSEQ Assay, a bias-controlled multiplex PCR. As for how the authors treated the data: The number of nucleated cells in each sample was estimated by amplification of reference gene primers within the assay. To quantify the absolute abundance of each unique TCRbeta CDR3 rearrangement, sequence reads were collapsed and filtered. For each sample, productive Simpson clonality was calculated by taking the square root of Simpson's diversity index across productive rearrangements. The source is immuneACCESS, and TCRdb retained only in-frame sequences with V and J called. Part of the clones is not carried over; for the studies checked, unresolved V genes explain less than half of this, and the remainder is unexplained. V and J calls and clone size come straight from that table; D and trimming were deduced from the DNA. For this sample the table gives 250,000 to 350,000 clones, of which around 90% were detected only once. The top ten clonotypes cover 2.2% of the sample.

Another Seattle source contributed samples from volunteer blood donors who had recovered from COVID-19. Collaborating institutions collected whole blood in K2EDTA tubes following their own protocols. For TCRbeta analysis, collaborators shipped samples as frozen whole blood, isolated PBMCs, or DNA extracted from either of those sample types. The CDR3 sequence holds 13 residues, the cysteine and phenylalanine included. The entry retains the CDR3 DNA only, 39 bases that are in frame from base 1. The V and J ends are trimmed by 3 bases and 5 bases, leaving 8 bases between them. The germline V gene encodes CDR1 MDHEN and CDR2 SYDVKM.

This TCR was recovered from a woman in her 50s who had recovered from COVID-19. The sample consisted of peripheral blood. The V and J genes are TRBV28 and TRBJ2-4; the D gene cannot be resolved reliably. The bases are TGTGCCAGCAGTTTGAGTCGGGAAAACATTCAGTACTTC. This gives the protein CASSLSRENIQYF.